In this sample, the clone carrying this T cell receptor beta chain turned up many times. Its matching antigen is unknown. The data derive from a study of Graves' ophthalmopathy and Graves' hyperthyroidism. The CDR3 extends over 15 amino acids. CDR1 and CDR2 (germline): SGDLS, YYNGEE. With 0 bases removed from V and 0 bases from J, the gap between germline ends came to 7 bases. Amplification from RNA transcripts yielded the TCR beta CDR3 regions. HTBI primers were used in a first-round RT-PCR, which preceded a second-round multiplex PCR. TCRdb itself ran the multiplex PCR reads through MiXCR, one entry per CDR3 protein. The data show 300,000 to 350,000 distinct CDR3 sequences, with roughly a sixth seen just once and approximately 13% held by the top ten. Study findings and constraints: Classification of ophthalmopathy versus stable hyperthyroidism by a 13-signature model yielded about 90% sensitivity and just under 83% specificity. The model achieved 70.59% sensitivity and roughly 72% specificity for ophthalmopathy progression.

This clonotype originated in an adult man with Graves' ophthalmopathy. The chain couples TRBV9 to TRBJ1-3; no definite D call. The specimen sequenced was peripheral blood. Here the CDR3 reads CASSVVSDSGNTIYF. As DNA, the CDR3 is TGTGCCAGCAGCGTAGTGTCTGACTCTGGAAACACCATATATTTT.